These 3 T cell receptor beta chains share one sample of origin, sequenced in a study of CD8+ T cells in alopecia areata (dated by TCRdb to 2017 to 2018). The sample's time point, from its label and the paper: baseline before oral tofacitinib. The library was built by means of the immunoSEQ multiplex PCR assay. RNA was extracted from all samples and reverse transcribed into cDNA as template for TCR sequencing. TCRdb took over this immuneACCESS table, retaining in-frame rearrangements with V and J assigned. Such tables are incomplete; in checked studies, under half of the missing clones stem from an unresolved V gene, and the remainder is unexplained. The sample contains approximately 150,000 clones, about 72% of them found a single time. The ten largest account for 10% to 12% of the sample. The sample was CD8+ T cells sorted from blood, taken at week 0. These receptors all come from a human donor with alopecia areata.

The chain uses TRBV13 and TRBJ2-7, with 12 bases matching TRBD2. The V gene end was trimmed by 3 bases and the J gene end by 7 bases; junction bases not matched to a gene: 4. The CDR3 consists of 14 residues. Germline V gives CDR1 PRHDT, CDR2 FYEKMQ (reference sequence). CDR3 sequence (DNA): TGTGCCAGCAGCTTTGGACTAGCGGGGAATGAGCAGTACTTC. Its protein product is CASSFGLAGNEQYF.

This clone was observed once. This sequence joins TRBV30 and TRBJ1-1; unclear D gene. The CDR3 is made up of 11 amino acids. Germline V gives CDR1 GTSNPN, CDR2 SVGIG (reference sequence). Deletions cut 3 bases from V and 0 bases from J, with 2 bases between. CDR3 nucleotides: TGTGCCTGGAGCCTGAACACTGAAGCTTTCTTT. Its translation: CAWSLNTEAFF.

V usage is TRBV2 and J usage is TRBJ2-7, with D uncertain. This CDR3 is built from 12 residues. Germline-derived CDR1 and CDR2 are SNHLY and FYNNEI. Trimming shortened V by 3 bases and J by 2 bases, and 5 bases separated the two germline ends. The CDR3 region is CASSELAYEQYF. CDR3 bases: TGTGCCAGCAGTGAGCTCGCCTACGAGCAGTACTTC.